This T cell receptor (beta chain) derives from a study of cytomegalovirus exposure and HLA in healthy donors. Use of 60 Vbeta and 13 Jbeta primers characterized the PCR. Libraries were prepared by immunoSEQ multiplex PCR; TCRdb keeps only in-frame clonotypes and omits some of them. The sample holds 100,000 to 150,000 clones, 70% to 85% seen once. This clone was seen a few times. V was clipped by 6 bases and J by 3 bases, with 5 bases between them. This CDR3 is 11 amino acids long. The V gene's germline CDR1 is SNHLY and CDR2 FYNNEI. The sequenced sample consisted of PBMCs. The V call is TRBV2, the J call TRBJ1-1; D is ambiguous. This TCR derives from a boy aged 2-9 years in good health and CMV-seronegative. The CDR3 DNA follows: TGTGCCAGCAGAGAGTACACTGAAGCTTTCTTT. Amino acid sequence: CASREYTEAFF.